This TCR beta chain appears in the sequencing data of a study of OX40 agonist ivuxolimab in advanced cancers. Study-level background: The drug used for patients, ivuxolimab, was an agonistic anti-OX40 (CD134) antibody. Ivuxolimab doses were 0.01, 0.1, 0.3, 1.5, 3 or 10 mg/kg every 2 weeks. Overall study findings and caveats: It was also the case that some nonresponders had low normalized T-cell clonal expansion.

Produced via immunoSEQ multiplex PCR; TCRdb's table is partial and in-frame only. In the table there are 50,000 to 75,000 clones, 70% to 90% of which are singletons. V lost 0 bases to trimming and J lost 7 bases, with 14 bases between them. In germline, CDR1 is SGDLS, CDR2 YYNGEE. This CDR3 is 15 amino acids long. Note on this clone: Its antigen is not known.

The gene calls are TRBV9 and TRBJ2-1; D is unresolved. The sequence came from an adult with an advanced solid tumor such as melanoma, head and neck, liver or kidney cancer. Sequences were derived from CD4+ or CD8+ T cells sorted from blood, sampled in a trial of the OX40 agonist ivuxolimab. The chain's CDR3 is CASSVEIAYYNEQFF. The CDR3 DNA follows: TGTGCCAGCAGCGTAGAGATAGCCTACTATAATGAGCAGTTCTTC.